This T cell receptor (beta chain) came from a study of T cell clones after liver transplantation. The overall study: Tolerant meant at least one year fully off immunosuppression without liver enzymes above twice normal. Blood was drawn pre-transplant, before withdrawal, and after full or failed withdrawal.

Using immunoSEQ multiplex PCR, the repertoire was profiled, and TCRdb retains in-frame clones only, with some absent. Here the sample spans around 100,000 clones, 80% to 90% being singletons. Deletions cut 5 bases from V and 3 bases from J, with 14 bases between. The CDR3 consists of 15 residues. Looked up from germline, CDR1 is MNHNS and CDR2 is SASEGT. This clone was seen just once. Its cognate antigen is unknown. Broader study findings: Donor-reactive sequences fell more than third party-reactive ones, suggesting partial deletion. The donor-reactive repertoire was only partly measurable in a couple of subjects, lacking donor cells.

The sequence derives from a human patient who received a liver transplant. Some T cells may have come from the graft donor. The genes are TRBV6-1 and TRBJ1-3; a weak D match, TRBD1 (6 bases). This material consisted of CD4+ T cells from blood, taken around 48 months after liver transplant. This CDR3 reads CASSTTGNGGNTIYF. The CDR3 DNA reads TGTGCCAGCAGTACTACAGGGAACGGTGGAAACACCATATATTTT.